Shown below are 24 T cell receptor beta chains from a single sample sequenced in a study of T cell repertoires in cytomegalovirus infection. Using its own MiXCR run on the reads, TCRdb lists one record per CDR3 protein. The sample consists of a few hundred thousand distinct CDR3 sequences, roughly a fifth of them appearing once. Their target antigens are unknown. Sequenced here: cultured PBMCs, sampled from culture after CMV antigen stimulation. All receptors derive from a human donor in good health (CMV status not recorded). Some clones in this sample may be carry-over from other donors' samples.

This clonotype was picked up many times. The chain is built from TRBV7-2 and TRBJ2-7; 14 positions agree with TRBD2. The CDR3 contains 15 residues. V trimming: 5 bases; J trimming: 4 bases; junction bases outside the gene matches: 4. CDR1 is SGHTA and CDR2 is FQGNSA in the germline V gene. In DNA form, the CDR3 reads TGTGCCAGCAGCCCGGGGACTAGCGGGAGTTACGAGCAGTACTTC. It is translated as CASSPGTSGSYEQYF.

At least ten counts were recorded for this clonotype. The V and J genes are TRBV7-2 and TRBJ2-2; possible D gene TRBD2, 5 bases. Germline CDR1 SGHTA, CDR2 FQGNSA. The CDR3 length is 19 residues. The germline V and J ends were trimmed by 7 bases and 0 bases, with 24 bases remaining between them. The CDR3 nucleotides are TGTGCCAGCACTGCATTCCCTTTGGCGCTAGCTACGAACACCGGGGAGCTGTTTTTT. Translating it yields CASTAFPLALATNTGELFF.

This sequence joins TRBV27 and TRBJ1-1, with D unclear. The CDR3 consists of 12 residues. Germline lookup yields CDR1 MNHEY and CDR2 SMNVEV (reference sequence). V dropped 4 bases and J dropped 2 bases, with 5 bases sitting between them. CDR3 sequence (DNA): TGTGCCAGCAGTTCCCGTAACACTGAAGCTTTCTTT. Amino acid sequence: CASSSRNTEAFF.

The J gene is TRBJ1-5, the V gene TRBV20-1; 8 positions match TRBD1. J lost 5 bases, V lost 6 bases, and 9 bases had no gene match. The CDR3 has 14 amino acids. Germline CDR1 DFQATT, CDR2 SNEGSKA (reference sequence). The CDR3 nucleotides read TGCAGTGCCCAGACCCAGGGGGCTCATCAGCCCCAGCATTTT. Its protein product is CSAQTQGAHQPQHF.

Many counts were recorded for this clonotype. This chain links TRBV7-2 with TRBJ2-3; D is unclear. The length of the CDR3 is 14 residues. V lost 7 bases and J 4 bases, leaving 15 bases between the germline ends. Germline V CDR1 and CDR2: SGHTA, FQGNSA. The CDR3 sequence: CASTADQYADTQYF. The CDR3 DNA follows: TGTGCCAGCACCGCGGATCAGTACGCAGATACGCAGTATTTT.

This chain links TRBV7-2 with TRBJ1-1, with TRBD1 as a possible D gene (5 bases). Germline V gives CDR1 SGHTA, CDR2 FQGNSA. Trimming removed 1 base from V and 2 bases from J, with 8 bases in between. This CDR3 has 14 amino acids. The CDR3 protein is CASSLGTFNTEAFF. The CDR3 region has the DNA TGTGCCAGCAGCTTAGGGACATTCAACACTGAAGCTTTCTTT.

This clonotype was found many times. The V and J genes are TRBV7-2 and TRBJ2-2; D not resolved. CDR1 and CDR2 from the germline V gene are SGHTA and FQGNSA. The CDR3 sequence is 13 residues long. Trimming took off 2 bases at V and 8 bases at J, with 9 bases between the two ends. CDR3 DNA: TGTGCCAGCAGCTTATCAGGAGCTGGGGAGCTGTTTTTT. Protein: CASSLSGAGELFF. The whole variable domain, remainder taken from reference TRBV7-2 and TRBJ2-2, is GAGVSQSPSNKVTEKGKDVELRCDPISGHTALYWYRQSLGQGLEFLIYFQGNSAPDKSGLPSDRFSAERTGGSVSTLTIQRTQQEDSAVYLCASSLSGAGELFFGEGSRLTVL.

The chain couples TRBV12-3 or TRBV12-4 to TRBJ2-1, with 11 bases identical to TRBD2. With V trimmed by 5 bases and J by 7 bases, 7 bases remained unmatched. CDR3 length: 15 residues. The CDR3 loop is CASSPTSGIGNEQFF. DNA for the CDR3: TGTGCCAGCAGTCCGACTAGCGGGATTGGTAATGAGCAGTTCTTC.

This clonotype appeared many times. This chain joins TRBV7-2 and TRBJ2-1; TRBD2 matches at 10 bases. The CDR3 is made up of 15 amino acids. In germline, CDR1 is SGHTA, CDR2 FQGNSA. V dropped 6 bases and J dropped 7; count of bases not matched to a gene: 9. The CDR3 protein is CASRTPGLAMNEQFF. The CDR3 nucleotides read TGTGCCAGCAGAACCCCGGGACTAGCGATGAATGAGCAGTTCTTC.

This clonotype was observed at least ten times. The gene calls are TRBV7-9 and TRBJ1-2; TRBD1 matches at 7 bases. This CDR3 has 14 amino acids. After removal of 8 bases from V and 0 bases from J, the junction contained 6 bases not matched to a gene. Germline assignment: CDR1 SEHNR and CDR2 FQNEAQ (reference sequence). CDR3 amino acids: CASGQGGPNYGYTF. In nucleotides, the CDR3 is TGTGCCAGCGGTCAGGGGGGGCCTAACTATGGCTACACCTTC. Full variable domain (outside the CDR3, taken from reference TRBV7-9 and TRBJ1-2): DTGVSQNPRHKITKRGQNVTFRCDPISEHNRLYWYRQTLGQGPEFLTYFQNEAQLEKSRLLSDRFSAERPKGSFSTLEIQRTEQGDSAMYLCASGQGGPNYGYTFGSGTRLTVV.

The chain links TRBV13 to TRBJ2-2; D is ambiguous. Trimming took off 8 bases at V and 0 bases at J, with 13 bases between the two ends. This CDR3 has 15 residues. The germline CDR1 and CDR2 sequences are PRHDT and FYEKMQ (reference sequence). This chain's CDR3 is CASASRMANTGELFF. CDR3 nucleotide sequence: TGTGCCAGCGCCTCTAGAATGGCGAACACCGGGGAGCTGTTTTTT.

This clonotype was counted only a few times. J is TRBJ2-2 and V is TRBV3-1; D is uncertain. CDR3 length: 16 amino acids. V was pared by 4 bases and J by 0 bases, with 12 bases between. CDR1 and CDR2 (germline): LGHDT, YNNKEL (reference sequence). The CDR3 DNA reads TGTGCCAGCAGCCCCCGCCGCCGAACGAACACCGGGGAGCTGTTTTTT. Translation: CASSPRRRTNTGELFF.

This chain links TRBV7-2 with TRBJ1-1; D may be TRBD1 (5 bases). The CDR3 length is 13 residues. With 2 bases removed from V and 7 bases from J, the gap between germline ends came to 11 bases. In germline, CDR1 is SGHTA, CDR2 FQGNSA. CDR3 sequence (DNA): TGTGCCAGCAGCTTATCAGGGCTAAATGAAGCTTTCTTT. Amino acid sequence: CASSLSGLNEAFF.

The genes are TRBV6-5 and TRBJ2-7, with no clear D. Germline CDR1 and CDR2: MNHEY and SVGAGI. V dropped 2 bases and J dropped 6 bases, with 20 bases sitting between them. This CDR3 is built from 16 residues. In DNA, the CDR3 is TGTGCCAGCAGTTACAACGGGCCGAGCCACGTCCTCGAGCAGTACTTC. Translated: CASSYNGPSHVLEQYF.

This clonotype was seen a few times. This chain connects TRBV6-1 to TRBJ2-7; TRBD2 matches 9 bases. The ends lost 3 bases at V and 6 bases at J; junction bases unmatched: 12. Per the germline V gene, CDR1 is MNHNS and CDR2 is SASEGT. This CDR3 is built from 16 residues. The CDR3 protein is CASSDSAGGPRGEQYV. The CDR3, as DNA: TGTGCCAGCAGTGATTCGGCGGGAGGGCCTCGCGGCGAGCAGTACGTC.

This clonotype was counted ten times or more. The chain carries TRBV7-2 and TRBJ1-6, with D perhaps matching TRBD1 (6 bases). The CDR3 length is 15 residues. In germline, CDR1 is SGHTA, CDR2 FQGNSA. Trimming left V 4 bases short and J 7 bases short, with 14 bases between. Written as DNA, the CDR3 is TGTGCCAGCAGCTCCCGAGGGGGAAAAAATTCACCCCTCCACTTT. This sequence encodes CASSSRGGKNSPLHF.

This clonotype was recorded a few times. At one of its ends the junction is not consistent with the germline gene, which may arise from a read error. This chain links TRBV27 with TRBJ2-5; D unresolved. Germline loops: CDR1 MNHEY, CDR2 SMNVEV (reference sequence). This CDR3 is built from 14 residues. The CDR3, as DNA: TGTGCCAGCAGTATATCCCGACCCCAAGAGACCCAGTACTTC. Translating gives CASSISRPQETQYF.

The chain has TRBV28 and TRBJ1-5; TRBD1 agrees at 9 bases. Germline-derived CDR1 and CDR2 are MDHEN and SYDVKM. V shed 2 bases, J shed 5 bases, and the junction held 7 bases outside the gene matches. The CDR3 runs to 16 residues. CDR3 sequence: CASSLLMTGGDQPQHF. Here the CDR3 DNA reads TGTGCCAGCAGTTTACTTATGACAGGGGGAGATCAGCCCCAGCATTTT.

This clonotype was recorded many times. The J gene is TRBJ1-1, the V gene TRBV7-6; D unclear. The germline V gene has CDR1 SGHVS and CDR2 FNYEAQ. The CDR3 totals 13 residues. The ends were cut back, 2 bases at V and 3 bases at J, with 7 bases in the middle. The CDR3 DNA reads as TGTGCCAGCAGCTTAACCGCTGACACTGAAGCTTTCTTT. Translating gives CASSLTADTEAFF.

This clonotype was found many times. This chain joins TRBV7-2 and TRBJ2-1; D not certain. The germline CDR1 and CDR2 sequences are SGHTA and FQGNSA. This CDR3 has 13 residues. The V gene lost 1 base and the J gene lost 7 bases, with 8 bases spanning the gap. CDR3 bases: TGTGCCAGCAGCTTAGGCTGGGGAAATGAGCAGTTCTTC. Translation gives CASSLGWGNEQFF.

This clonotype was detected a few times. This chain links TRBV6-5 with TRBJ2-5; unclear D gene. Trimming pared 2 bases from V and 0 bases from J, leaving 10 bases between. Germline CDR1 reads MNHEY; CDR2 reads SVGAGI. This CDR3 has 15 amino acids. Here the CDR3 reads CASSYGPLDQETQYF. The CDR3 DNA reads TGTGCCAGCAGTTACGGACCCCTTGACCAAGAGACCCAGTACTTC.

V usage is TRBV7-2 and J usage is TRBJ1-3; TRBD1 matches at 8 bases. The germline CDR1 and CDR2 sequences are SGHTA and FQGNSA. This CDR3 spans 17 amino acids. The V gene end was trimmed by 5 bases and the J gene end by 0 bases; junction bases not matched to a gene: 9. CDR3 bases: TGTGCCAGCAGCGGACGGACAGGGCCGAACTCTGGAAACACCATATATTTT. Its protein is CASSGRTGPNSGNTIYF.

The V call is TRBV4-3, the J call TRBJ1-2; TRBD1 matches at 11 bases. Per the germline V gene, CDR1 is LGHNA and CDR2 is YSLEER. This CDR3 spans 16 amino acids. The junction had 5 bases not matched to a gene; V was cut back by 0 bases and J by 5 bases. As DNA, the CDR3 is TGCGCCAGCAGCCAAGATAGCCGGGACAGGGGGTATGGCTACACCTTC. Translating gives CASSQDSRDRGYGYTF.

The chain is built from TRBV12-3 or TRBV12-4 and TRBJ2-3; no clear D gene. V lost 6 bases and J lost 6, with 10 bases in between. The CDR3 runs 12 residues. This CDR3 is CASSSISDTQYF. The CDR3 DNA sequence: TGTGCCAGCAGCTCCATCAGTGATACGCAGTATTTT.